The 21 T cell receptor beta chains below all came from one sample that was sequenced in a study of spatial heterogeneity in lung cancer. The time point was: blood at routine non-recurrence follow-up after resection. TCRdb re-analysed the 5' RACE reads in MiXCR, keeping a single row per CDR3 protein. The sample holds 2,500 to 3,500 distinct CDR3 sequences, 45% to 70% seen once. The sample in question was PBMCs, obtained at follow-up. The receptor set was obtained from a male donor with early-stage non-small cell lung cancer.

About this clonotype itself: This beta chain is an unintended read in a library built for alpha chains; its size means little. V is TRBV7-2 and J is TRBJ1-3; perhaps TRBD1 as D (5 bases). Germline V gene lookup returns CDR1 SGHTA and CDR2 FQGNSA. CDR3 size: 14 residues. V lost 5 bases and J lost 9, with 17 bases in between. CDR3 DNA sequence: TGTGCCAGCAGCCCACCGGGACTTGGGGGCACCATATATTTT. This encodes CASSPPGLGGTIYF.

Concerning this clonotype itself: A library prepared for alpha chains yielded this beta chain as an off-target read; its size is of little meaning. The chain joins TRBV20-1 to TRBJ2-1; 12 bases fit TRBD2. Germline trimming cut 3 bases from V and 8 bases from J; bases unmatched to any gene: 8. This CDR3 is 15 amino acids long. The germline gives CDR1 DFQATT, CDR2 SNEGSKA (reference sequence). In DNA, the CDR3 is TGCAGTGCTAGCCCCCTAGCGGGGGGGCCTTATGAGCAGTTCTTC. This encodes CSASPLAGGPYEQFF.

A remark on this clonotype: The library was built for alpha chains, so this beta chain is an off-target read and its size means little. The chain joins TRBV7-8 to TRBJ2-5; 10 nucleotides match TRBD2. The CDR3 runs to 15 residues. V shed 4 bases and J 4 bases; nucleotides not matched to a gene: 6. Germline V CDR1 and CDR2: SGHVS, FQNEAQ. The CDR3 here is CASSYSSGSVETQYF. DNA for the CDR3: TGTGCCAGCAGCTACTCTAGCGGGAGCGTAGAGACCCAGTACTTC.

Of note for this clonotype: The library was designed around alpha chains, so this beta chain is a stray read whose abundance carries little weight. DNA for the CDR3: TGCGCCAGCAGCTTGTCAGCCACCAACACCGGGGAGCTGTTTTTT. Its translation: CASSLSATNTGELFF. The chain couples TRBV5-1 to TRBJ2-2; D not certain. The CDR3 is 15 residues long. Germline V gene lookup returns CDR1 SGHRS and CDR2 YFSETQ. Trimming removed 1 base at V and 2 bases at J, with 9 bases between.

With respect to this clonotype: Because the library targeted alpha chains, this beta chain is an off-target read whose size means little. The chain has TRBV5-1 and TRBJ2-5; 10 bases agree with TRBD2. With V trimmed by 6 bases and J by 2 bases, 7 bases remained unmatched. There are 15 residues in the CDR3. Looked up from germline, CDR1 is SGHRS and CDR2 is YFSETQ. The CDR3 DNA follows: TGCGCCAGCACCTCCATAGCGGGGGGACAAGAGACCCAGTACTTC. Protein sequence: CASTSIAGGQETQYF.

As regards this clonotype: This beta chain was picked up by a library intended for alpha chains and is off target, so its count carries little meaning. The rearrangement joins TRBV7-2 to TRBJ2-3; D uncertain. The germline CDR1 and CDR2 sequences are SGHTA and FQGNSA. The CDR3 extends over 14 amino acids. Trimming removed 5 bases from V and 4 bases from J, with 13 bases in between. The CDR3: CASSKLSRADTQYF. Here the CDR3 DNA reads TGTGCCAGCAGCAAGCTTAGTAGGGCAGATACGCAGTATTTT. The full variable domain, with the rest looked up from reference TRBV7-2 and TRBJ2-3, is GAGVSQSPSNKVTEKGKDVELRCDPISGHTALYWYRQSLGQGLEFLIYFQGNSAPDKSGLPSDRFSAERTGGSVSTLTIQRTQQEDSAVYLCASSKLSRADTQYFGPGTRLTVL.

Notes on this clonotype: As an off-target read in a library built for alpha chains, this beta chain has a frequency of little significance. The genes are TRBV18 and TRBJ2-2; 8 nucleotides line up with TRBD2. The germline V gene encodes CDR1 KGHSH and CDR2 LQKENI. CDR3 size: 15 residues. J gave up 6 bases and V 0 bases, and 3 bases lay outside the gene matches. CDR3 in DNA: TGTGCCAGCTCACCACCGACGGGACTAGCCGGGGAGCTGTTTTTT. This encodes CASSPPTGLAGELFF.

Concerning this clonotype: In a library made to pick up alpha chains, this beta chain is a stray read with a size that means little. This chain connects TRBV20-1 to TRBJ2-7; no firm D call. This CDR3 is 13 amino acids long. Trimming pared 0 bases from V and 1 base from J, leaving 7 bases between. Germline values: CDR1 DFQATT, CDR2 SNEGSKA (reference sequence). The CDR3 DNA reads TGCAGTGCTAGAGATCGAAGGTCCTACGAGCAGTACTTC. Its protein is CSARDRRSYEQYF.

As concerns this clonotype: This beta chain lies outside the target of a library built for alpha chains; its clone size means little. V usage is TRBV20-1 and J usage is TRBJ2-1, with D unclear. This CDR3 is built from 13 residues. Germline CDR1 DFQATT, CDR2 SNEGSKA (reference sequence). Trimming removed 8 bases from V and 0 bases from J, with 11 bases in between. CDR3 in DNA: TGCAGTCAGCTGGCTGGCTCCTACAATGAGCAGTTCTTC. This gives the protein CSQLAGSYNEQFF.

Note on this clonotype: This beta chain slipped into a library made for alpha chains as a stray read, so its size is not meaningful. The V gene is TRBV19, the J gene TRBJ1-6, with 8 bases that match TRBD1. Germline trimming cut 11 bases from V and 5 bases from J; bases unmatched to any gene: 11. The CDR3 is made up of 15 amino acids. The germline CDR1 and CDR2 sequences are LNHDA and SQIVND (reference sequence). This chain's CDR3 is CAGSTGGRHNSPLHF. The CDR3 DNA reads as TGTGCCGGAAGCACAGGGGGAAGGCATAATTCACCCCTCCACTTT.

This clonotype was counted a few times. Within a library made for alpha chains, this beta chain is off target, and its count is uninformative. V usage is TRBV5-1 and J usage is TRBJ2-2, with 7 bases lining up with TRBD1. CDR3 length: 15 residues. Per the germline V gene, CDR1 is SGHRS and CDR2 is YFSETQ. J was trimmed by 4 bases and V by 2 bases; bases with no gene match: 5. Here the CDR3 reads CASSLLQGSTGELFF. The CDR3 region has the DNA TGCGCCAGCAGCTTACTACAGGGGAGCACCGGGGAGCTGTTTTTT.

Comment on this clonotype: This beta chain is off target for a library built for alpha chains, so its abundance means little. The rearrangement joins TRBV27 to TRBJ2-5; possible D gene TRBD1, 5 bases. CDR1 and CDR2 (germline): MNHEY, SMNVEV (reference sequence). V lost 6 bases, J lost 0 bases, and 8 bases lay in between. This CDR3 has 13 amino acids. Here the CDR3 DNA reads TGTGCCAGCAGACAGGAGAACCAAGAGACCCAGTACTTC. It specifies CASRQENQETQYF.

To note about this clonotype: The library was prepared for alpha chains; this beta chain is a stray read, so its frequency means little. The V and J genes are TRBV4-1 and TRBJ1-5; 9 positions match TRBD1. CDR3 size: 17 residues. V dropped 2 bases and J dropped 3; count of bases not matched to a gene: 8. The germline V gene encodes CDR1 MGHRA and CDR2 YSYEKL. The CDR3 coding sequence is TGCGCCAGCAGCCAATCTGAGACAGGGGGGCTCAATCAGCCCCAGCATTTT. Translation gives CASSQSETGGLNQPQHF.

For this clonotype: Being off target in a library aimed at alpha chains, this beta chain has a size of little meaning. The rearrangement links TRBV5-5 to TRBJ2-3; the D is unclear. Trimming cost V 0 bases and J 4 bases, with 3 bases left between them. The CDR3 length is 12 residues. Germline V gene lookup returns CDR1 SGHKS and CDR2 YYEKEE (reference sequence). This CDR3 reads CASSLVADTQYF. In nucleotides, the CDR3 is TGTGCCAGCAGCTTGGTTGCAGATACGCAGTATTTT.

This clonotype was seen only a few times. This beta chain is an unintended read in a library built for alpha chains; its size means little. The CDR3 is CASSQDWGLRAQYF. The DNA of the CDR3 is TGTGCCAGCAGCCAAGATTGGGGACTGCGGGCCCAGTACTTC. The chain joins TRBV4-2 to TRBJ2-5; D perhaps matches TRBD2 (6 bases). V was trimmed by 0 bases and J by 9 bases, leaving 14 bases between them. CDR3 length: 14 residues. CDR1 is LGHNA, CDR2 YNFKEQ, per germline.

This clonotype was picked up a small number of times. For a library built for alpha chains, this beta chain is a stray read; little rests on its size. The V call is TRBV19, the J call TRBJ2-5, with 7 bases matching TRBD1. The CDR3 is 14 amino acids. V dropped 10 bases and J dropped 2; count of bases not matched to a gene: 10. The germline gives CDR1 LNHDA, CDR2 SQIVND (reference sequence). The CDR3 loop reads CATSQGQLQETQYF. For the CDR3, the DNA is TGTGCCACGTCCCAGGGACAGTTACAAGAGACCCAGTACTTC.

This clonotype was seen once. This beta chain is off target for a library built for alpha chains, so its abundance means little. The V call is TRBV11-2, the J call TRBJ2-1; 7 bases line up with TRBD2. Germline lookup yields CDR1 SGHAT and CDR2 FQNNGV. V trimming: 3 bases; J trimming: 5 bases; junction bases outside the gene matches: 7. The CDR3 contains 15 residues. The CDR3 DNA follows: TGTGCCAGCAGCTTCAATATAGGGAGGGACAATGAGCAGTTCTTC. Protein: CASSFNIGRDNEQFF.

This clonotype was counted a few times. The size of this beta chain means little, since it is a stray read in a library made for alpha chains. The chain carries TRBV6-2 or TRBV6-3 and TRBJ2-5; 9 bases match TRBD1. Germline V lookup: CDR1 MNHEY, CDR2 SVGEGT. The CDR3 runs to 16 residues. With 5 bases clipped from V and 3 bases from J, the junction kept 10 bases outside the gene matches. Written as DNA, the CDR3 is TGTGCCAGCAGTAAATCCGGGACAGGGACGGAAGAGACCCAGTACTTC. Protein: CASSKSGTGTEETQYF.

For this clonotype: Mismatch with germline at one junction end may stem from a read error. Within a library made for alpha chains, this beta chain is off target, and its count is uninformative. The chain has TRBV4-2 and TRBJ2-3; D is unresolved. The CDR3 loop spans 14 amino acids. CDR1 and CDR2 from the germline V gene are LGHNA and YNFKEQ. This CDR3 is CASSQDQRTDTQYF. The CDR3 DNA reads as TGTGCCAGCAGTCAAGACCAGAGGACAGATACGCAGTATTTT.

This clonotype showed up just once. This beta chain is a stray read from a library made for alpha chains; its abundance is not meaningful. V and J are TRBV18 and TRBJ2-7; 8 bases align to TRBD2. V shed 2 bases and J 4 bases; nucleotides not matched to a gene: 7. CDR1 and CDR2 (germline): KGHSH, LQKENI. The CDR3 length is 15 residues. The CDR3 DNA reads as TGTGCCAGCTCACCAGGCGGAGCTAGCGGGTACGAGCAGTACTTC. Translating it yields CASSPGGASGYEQYF.

This clonotype has more than one count but fewer than ten. This beta chain appears as a stray read in a library generated for alpha chains; its size is not informative. The chain recombines TRBV12-3 or TRBV12-4 with TRBJ1-5; no clear D. This CDR3 has 15 residues. With 3 bases removed from V and 0 bases from J, the gap between germline ends came to 9 bases. The CDR3 bases are TGTGCCAGCAGTTTTAACACCTATAGCAATCAGCCCCAGCATTTT. Its protein product is CASSFNTYSNQPQHF.